This TCR beta chain was identified in a study of blood T cells in healthy people across ages. Whole-study results and caveats: Not knowing donor CMV status may have confounded expanded clonotype changes.

The use of a sample-barcoded 5' primer and a J-beta primer mix characterized a second PCR of about 6 to 12 cycles. In TCRdb, the 5' RACE reads were re-called with MiXCR into one record per CDR3 protein. The sample carries around 710,000 distinct CDR3 sequences, 35% to 45% recorded once. Collection of 8.5 to 10 milliliters of peripheral blood was performed for each donor. The ends lost 0 bases at V and 3 bases at J; junction bases unmatched: 6. Germline CDR1 MGHRA, CDR2 YSYEKL. This CDR3 has 16 amino acids. About this clonotype: Antigen unknown.

This receptor was taken from a woman aged 55-75 years in good health. The gene calls are TRBV4-1 and TRBJ2-7; 9 bases match TRBD1. Sequencing used blood. This CDR3 is CASSQEAGTGHYEQYF. Written as DNA, the CDR3 is TGCGCCAGCAGCCAAGAAGCGGGGACAGGGCACTACGAGCAGTACTTC.